This T cell receptor beta chain was sequenced during a study of vaccination and CD4 T cells after COVID-19. At the level of the study: Post-vaccine specimens were obtained a median approximately 70 days after dose two (range 14 to 241).

In regard to this clonotype: Its antigen is as yet unknown.

Treatment given: roughly 11-day PBMC culture with coronavirus spike peptide pools or control peptides (ViraFEST assay). ViraFEST grew antigen-specific T cells using peptide pools, then sequenced TCRs. After around ten days of culture, CD4+ T cells were negatively selected. CD4+ T cells that had been cultured provided DNA sequenced with the Oncomine TCR Beta short-read assay. From the PCR reads, TCRdb called clonotypes with MiXCR, one entry per CDR3 protein. The sample contains over 3,000 distinct CDR3 sequences, 17% of which appear only once. The CDR3 runs to 16 residues. V was pared by 5 bases and J by 1 base, with 11 bases of the junction left unmatched. Per the germline V gene, CDR1 is DFQATT and CDR2 is SNEGSKA (reference sequence).

This chain joins TRBV20-1 and TRBJ2-7; 10 nucleotides match TRBD1. The sequence was collected from a human donor who had recovered from COVID-19. Sequencing was performed on CD4+ T cells from blood, cultured in vitro. CDR3 in amino acids: CSAGKRQGARSYEQYF. The CDR3 region has the DNA TGCAGTGCTGGAAAGCGACAGGGGGCGAGATCCTACGAGCAGTACTTC.